The following is a TCR beta chain sequence with its context. This entry comes from a study of CD4+ T cells in melanoma. Here immunoSEQ multiplex PCR was the method, and the copy in TCRdb shows in-frame clones only, minus some. The sample includes around 130,000 clones, roughly 91% of them seen just once. This TCR derives from a human donor with melanoma.

CDR3 region: CASSATGSSYNSPLHF. CDR3 DNA: TGTGCCAGCAGCGCTACAGGAAGCTCCTATAATTCACCCCTCCACTTT. The chain uses TRBV5-6 and TRBJ1-6; perhaps TRBD1 as D (5 bases). In germline, CDR1 is SGHDT, CDR2 YYEEEE. V was cut by 4 bases and J by 0 bases, with 11 bases left in between. The CDR3 runs to 16 residues.